This T cell receptor beta chain was obtained from a study of control samples from healthy donors and cancer patients (dated by TCRdb to 2020 to 2022). Details on this clone: It has no known antigen specificity. Base qualities were left out, and no much larger clone turns up one base away.

Receptors were amplified or captured by the immunoSEQ multiplex PCR assay. TCRdb's version of the immuneACCESS table is confined to in-frame rearrangements and falls short of the full clone set. An unresolved V gene accounts for under half of the shortfall where checked; the remainder is of unknown origin. Here the sample has around 99,000 clones; about nine tenths occur a single time. Clones ranked in the top ten supply 4.4% of the sample. Counted from cysteine to phenylalanine, this CDR3 has 13 amino acids. Of all the DNA, just the CDR3 is kept, 39 bases in frame from base 1. CDR1 and CDR2, per the germline V gene, are MNHEY and SVGEGT. V lost 2 bases and J lost 7 bases; the stretch between them is 9 bases long.

The V and J segments used are TRBV6-2 or TRBV6-3 and TRBJ2-4; the D gene cannot be resolved reliably. The sample consisted of blood. This TCR derives from a human donor in good health. The donor label of this sample is uncertain. The CDR3 amino acid sequence is: CASSYRVENIQYF. The nucleotides read TGTGCCAGCAGTTACAGGGTGGAGAACATTCAGTACTTC.